The present T cell receptor beta chain was sequenced within a study of CD8+CD57+ T cells in acquired aplastic anemia. Overall study: Sorted CD4+ and CD8+ cells gave an average of 3.2 ug of DNA.

Template material for TCR beta VDJ and CDR3 profiling consisted of genomic DNA. In TCRdb, the reads were re-called with MiXCR into one record per CDR3 protein. The table has 400,000 to 500,000 distinct CDR3 sequences, around 68% seen once. The study, taken as a whole, reports: Common to patients and controls were 25 to 30 CD8+ CDR3 sequences.

In the case of this clonotype: Its cognate antigen is unknown.

Germline lookup yields CDR1 DFQATT and CDR2 SNEGSKA (reference sequence). The trim removed 3 bases at V and 4 bases at J, leaving 10 bases unmatched. The CDR3 covers 15 residues. This receptor was identified in a human donor in good health, serving as a control. V is TRBV20-1 and J is TRBJ2-7; 9 bases align to TRBD1. The material sequenced was sorted CD4+, CD8+, or CD8+CD57+ T cells (not recorded which) from PBMCs. DNA of the CDR3: TGCAGTGCTAGGGATCCGGGACAGGGTTTTTACGAGCAGTACTTC. It encodes CSARDPGQGFYEQYF.